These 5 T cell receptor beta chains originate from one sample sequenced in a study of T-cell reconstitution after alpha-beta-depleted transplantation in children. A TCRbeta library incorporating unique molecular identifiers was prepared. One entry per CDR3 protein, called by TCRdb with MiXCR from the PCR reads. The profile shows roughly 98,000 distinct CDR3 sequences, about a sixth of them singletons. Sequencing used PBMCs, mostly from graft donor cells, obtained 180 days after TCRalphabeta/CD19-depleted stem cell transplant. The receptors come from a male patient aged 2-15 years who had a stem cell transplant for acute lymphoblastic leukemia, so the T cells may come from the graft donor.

The CDR3 protein is CSVDGGQETQYF. CDR3 in DNA: TGCAGCGTTGACGGTGGACAAGAGACCCAGTACTTC. V gene TRBV29-1 combines with J gene TRBJ2-5, with no clear D. The V gene's germline CDR1 is SQVTM and CDR2 ANQGSEA. V lost 3 bases to trimming and J lost 2 bases, with 7 bases between them. The CDR3 totals 12 residues.

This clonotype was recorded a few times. CDR3 nucleotides: TGTGCCAGCAGGTACAGGGAAACAGATACGCAGTATTTT. Encoded protein: CASRYRETDTQYF. The chain combines TRBV27 with TRBJ2-3, with a tentative D call TRBD1 (6 bases). The germline V and J ends were trimmed by 6 bases and 3 bases, with 10 bases remaining between them. CDR3 length: 13 residues. Germline V gives CDR1 MNHEY, CDR2 SMNVEV (reference sequence).

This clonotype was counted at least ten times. CDR3 loop: CASSPNVANTEAFF. Written as DNA, the CDR3 is TGTGCCAGCAGCCCTAACGTGGCAAACACTGAAGCTTTCTTT. The chain employs TRBV7-8 and TRBJ1-1, with no clear D. This CDR3 has 14 amino acids. Trimming removed 5 bases at V and 2 bases at J, with 12 bases between. Germline CDR1 reads SGHVS; CDR2 reads FQNEAQ.

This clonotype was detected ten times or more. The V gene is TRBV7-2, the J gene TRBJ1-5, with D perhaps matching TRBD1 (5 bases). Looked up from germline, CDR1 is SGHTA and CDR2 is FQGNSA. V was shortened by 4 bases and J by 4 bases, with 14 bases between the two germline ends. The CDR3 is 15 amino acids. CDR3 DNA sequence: TGTGCCAGCAGCTCATGGGGCGGCGGAAATCAGCCCCAGCATTTT. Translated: CASSSWGGGNQPQHF.

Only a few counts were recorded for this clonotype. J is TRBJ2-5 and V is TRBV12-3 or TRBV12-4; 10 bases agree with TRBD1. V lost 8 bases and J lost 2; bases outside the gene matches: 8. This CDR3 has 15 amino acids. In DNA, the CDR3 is TGTGCCAGCGGTGGGTTGGGACAGGGGCAAGAGACCCAGTACTTC. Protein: CASGGLGQGQETQYF.